This entry lists 24 T cell receptor beta chains sequenced from one sample in a study of blood T cell repertoires in COVID-19. Generated by immunoSEQ multiplex PCR, the TCRdb table keeps only in-frame clones and is missing some. The sample lists nearly 90,000 clones, about nine tenths occurring once. The specimen was peripheral blood. Receptor source: a man in his fifties or sixties with acute or convalescent COVID-19.

This sequence joins TRBV7-3 and TRBJ2-7; tentative D call: TRBD1 (6 bases). From germline, CDR1 is SGHTA and CDR2 FQGTGA. V was trimmed by 5 bases and J by 0 bases, leaving 14 bases between them. This CDR3 is built from 15 residues. CDR3 sequence (DNA): TGTGCCAGCAGCGCAGCTGGGGGCCCCTCCTACGAGCAGTACTTC. Encoded protein: CASSAAGGPSYEQYF.

The rearrangement links TRBV10-3 to TRBJ1-3, with D possibly TRBD1 on 6 matching bases. Trimming took 0 bases from V and 0 from J, leaving 15 bases between them. This CDR3 spans 18 amino acids. CDR1 is ENHRY and CDR2 is SYGVKD in the germline V gene. The CDR3 loop reads CAISESPGLGGSGNTIYF. CDR3 in DNA: TGTGCCATCAGTGAGTCGCCTGGATTAGGGGGCTCTGGAAACACCATATATTTT.

The chain uses TRBV30 and TRBJ2-2; no clear D gene. The ends were cut back, 3 bases at V and 0 bases at J, with 5 bases in the middle. CDR3 length equals 13 residues. Germline V gene sequence: CDR1 GTSNPN, CDR2 SVGIG (reference sequence). The CDR3 sequence is CAWRSANTGELFF. Written as DNA, the CDR3 is TGTGCCTGGAGATCAGCGAACACCGGGGAGCTGTTTTTT.

The rearrangement links TRBV15 to TRBJ2-3; D possibly corresponds to TRBD2 (6 bases). V was pared by 0 bases and J by 2 bases, with 15 bases between. The CDR3 sequence is 17 residues long. CDR1 is LNHNV and CDR2 is YYDKDF in the germline V gene (reference sequence). The CDR3 DNA is TGTGCCACCAGCAGAGATAGAAGCGGGCCTTCCACAGATACGCAGTATTTT. Protein sequence: CATSRDRSGPSTDTQYF.

The chain links TRBV5-4 to TRBJ1-1; 7 bases are a match to TRBD1. J was trimmed by 3 bases and V by 4 bases; bases with no gene match: 9. The CDR3 totals 15 residues. Germline V lookup: CDR1 SGHNT, CDR2 YYREEE (reference sequence). CDR3 coding DNA: TGTGCCAGCAGCCCGAGACAGGGTATTGACACTGAAGCTTTCTTT. This translates into CASSPRQGIDTEAFF.

This sequence joins TRBV27 and TRBJ2-1; D gene unclear. CDR3 length: 16 amino acids. Germline V lookup: CDR1 MNHEY, CDR2 SMNVEV (reference sequence). The V end lost 2 bases, the J end lost 0 bases, and 11 bases lay between the germline ends. CDR3 in amino acids: CASSLTGHRSYNEQFF. Here the CDR3 DNA reads TGTGCCAGCAGTTTAACGGGTCATCGCTCCTACAATGAGCAGTTCTTC.

The rearrangement uses TRBV19 and TRBJ1-3; D perhaps matches TRBD1 (5 bases). V lost 5 bases and J lost 4, with 9 bases in between. The CDR3 is 13 amino acids. The V gene's germline CDR1 is LNHDA and CDR2 SQIVND (reference sequence). CDR3 sequence (DNA): TGTGCCAGTAGTCGGGACTTCGGAAACACCATATATTTT. Protein sequence: CASSRDFGNTIYF. Based on the CDR3 plus reference TRBV19 and TRBJ1-3, the full variable domain is DGGITQSPKYLFRKEGQNVTLSCEQNLNHDAMYWYRQDPGQGLRLIYYSQIVNDFQKGDIAEGYSVSREKKESFPLTVTSAQKNPTAFYLCASSRDFGNTIYFGEGSWLTVV.

The V and J genes are TRBV30 and TRBJ1-2; D gene ambiguous. This CDR3 has 14 amino acids. The germline V gene has CDR1 GTSNPN and CDR2 SVGIG (reference sequence). The V and J ends lost 8 bases and 0 bases respectively, with 16 bases between them. CDR3 nucleotide sequence: TGTGCCCGCTACTCTCACGGTACTAACTATGGCTACACCTTC. It yields the protein CARYSHGTNYGYTF.

The V gene is TRBV5-1, the J gene TRBJ1-3; D call uncertain. Germline V gene lookup returns CDR1 SGHRS and CDR2 YFSETQ. The CDR3 extends over 13 amino acids. V lost 2 bases, J lost 8 bases, and 11 bases lay in between. The CDR3 bases are TGCGCCAGCAGCTTTGGCGGGCAGGACACCATATATTTT. Protein sequence: CASSFGGQDTIYF.

V is TRBV5-1 and J is TRBJ2-3, with D perhaps TRBD1 (6 bases). The V and J ends lost 3 bases and 1 base respectively, with 15 bases between them. The CDR3 is 16 amino acids. CDR1 is SGHRS, CDR2 YFSETQ, per germline. The DNA for the CDR3 is TGCGCCAGCAGCTCCCAGGGGCACGGGGGCACAGATACGCAGTATTTT. This sequence encodes CASSSQGHGGTDTQYF.

The gene calls are TRBV7-9 and TRBJ1-1; 9 bases align to TRBD1. The germline gives CDR1 SEHNR, CDR2 FQNEAQ (reference sequence). V trimming: 2 bases; J trimming: 5 bases; junction bases outside the gene matches: 6. The CDR3 contains 15 residues. The CDR3 region has the DNA TGTGCCAGCAGCTTACGACAGGGGGTAGAGACTGAAGCTTTCTTT. Translation gives CASSLRQGVETEAFF.

The chain has TRBV3-1 (or the pseudogene TRBV3-2) and TRBJ2-1; D remains ambiguous. The CDR3 runs to 12 residues. Germline CDR1 reads LGHDT; CDR2 reads YNNKEL (reference sequence). Deletions cut 1 base from V and 8 bases from J, with 6 bases between. The CDR3 DNA reads TGTGCCAGCAGCCAAGTCTCCGATGAGCAGTTCTTC. Its translation is CASSQVSDEQFF.

The chain combines TRBV5-1 with TRBJ1-1; D uncertain. The CDR3 contains 13 residues. Trimming took off 2 bases at V and 4 bases at J, with 9 bases between the two ends. Germline assignment: CDR1 SGHRS and CDR2 YFSETQ. CDR3 sequence (DNA): TGCGCCAGCAGCTTTTCTTTGAGCACTGAAGCTTTCTTT. It is translated as CASSFSLSTEAFF.

The J gene is TRBJ1-2, the V gene TRBV25-1; D call uncertain. The CDR3 has 14 residues. The V end lost 7 bases, the J end lost 2 bases, and 14 bases lay between the germline ends. CDR1 is MGHDK, CDR2 SYGVNS, per germline. CDR3 in amino acids: CASTPRDTNYGYTF. As DNA, the CDR3 is TGTGCCAGCACCCCGAGGGATACAAACTATGGCTACACCTTC.

J is TRBJ2-5 and V is TRBV4-1, with a possible D match to TRBD2 (5 bases). CDR1 is MGHRA, CDR2 YSYEKL, per germline. CDR3 length: 15 amino acids. The V and J ends lost 1 base and 2 bases respectively, with 11 bases between them. The CDR3 DNA reads TGCGCCAGCAGCCAAGTAGGACTCGCACAAGAGACCCAGTACTTC. It encodes CASSQVGLAQETQYF.

This clone was counted once. The CDR3: CASGEQGYSNQPQHF. In nucleotides, the CDR3 is TGTGCTAGTGGGGAACAGGGGTATAGCAATCAGCCCCAGCATTTT. The chain links TRBV12-5 to TRBJ1-5; 7 positions match TRBD1. CDR1 and CDR2 (germline): LGHNT, FRNRAP. J gave up 0 bases and V 6 bases, and 5 bases lay outside the gene matches. The CDR3 contains 15 residues.

This clone was seen a single time. The chain uses TRBV5-8 and TRBJ2-3; D possibly corresponds to TRBD2 (6 bases). The CDR3 extends over 14 amino acids. The V gene's germline CDR1 is SGHTS and CDR2 YDEGEE. The V end was cut by 5 bases, the J end by 2 bases, with 12 bases between. CDR3 sequence reads: CASRPPLATDTQYF. The CDR3 nucleotides read TGTGCCAGCAGGCCACCACTAGCCACAGATACGCAGTATTTT. Full variable domain (outside the CDR3, taken from reference TRBV5-8 and TRBJ2-3): EAGVTQSPTHLIKTRGQQATLRCSPISGHTSVYWYQQALGLGLQFLLWYDEGEERNRGNFPPRFSGRQFPNYSSELNVNALELEDSALYLCASRPPLATDTQYFGPGTRLTVL.

This clone showed up just once. V usage is TRBV29-1 and J usage is TRBJ2-7; TRBD2 is a possible D gene (6 bases). Looked up from germline, CDR1 is SQVTM and CDR2 is ANQGSEA. The ends were cut back, 6 bases at V and 7 bases at J, with 13 bases in the middle. This CDR3 comprises 11 residues. The CDR3 loop reads CSVGRAGEQYF. In DNA form, the CDR3 reads TGCAGCGTAGGCAGGGCGGGAGAGCAGTACTTC.

This chain joins TRBV7-2 and TRBJ2-3; a weak D match, TRBD1 (7 bases). CDR1 and CDR2 from the germline V gene are SGHTA and FQGNSA. The V gene lost 3 bases and the J gene lost 3 bases, with 10 bases spanning the gap. CDR3 length: 14 residues. Written as DNA, the CDR3 is TGTGCCAGCAGCTTTCAGGGGGGAACAGATACGCAGTATTTT. As protein: CASSFQGGTDTQYF.

The genes are TRBV9 and TRBJ1-5; maybe TRBD1 (5 bases). V dropped 0 bases and J dropped 3 bases, with 10 bases sitting between them. The CDR3 totals 15 residues. CDR1 and CDR2 (germline): SGDLS, YYNGEE. The CDR3 coding sequence is TGTGCCAGCAGCGTAGAGTCAGGGTACAATCAGCCCCAGCATTTT. Its protein product is CASSVESGYNQPQHF.

The rearrangement uses TRBV19 and TRBJ2-1; 8 positions agree with TRBD1. The CDR3 contains 15 residues. The V gene end was trimmed by 3 bases and the J gene end by 3 bases; junction bases not matched to a gene: 4. Germline V gene data show CDR1 as LNHDA and CDR2 as SQIVND (reference sequence). The CDR3 DNA reads as TGTGCCAGTAGTATGCAGGGGGCAAACTACAATGAGCAGTTCTTC. Protein: CASSMQGANYNEQFF.

This chain joins TRBV27 and TRBJ1-1; 12 nucleotides align to TRBD1. Trimming at V came to 6 bases and at J to 0 bases, leaving 5 bases not matched to a gene. CDR3 size: 16 residues. Germline V CDR1 and CDR2: MNHEY, SMNVEV (reference sequence). The CDR3 sequence: CASSRGQGALNTEAFF. CDR3 in DNA: TGTGCCAGCAGCAGGGGACAGGGGGCTTTGAACACTGAAGCTTTCTTT.

This chain links TRBV30 with TRBJ1-5; 9 bases match TRBD1. From germline, CDR1 is GTSNPN and CDR2 SVGIG (reference sequence). CDR3 length: 14 residues. The V segment lost 6 bases and the J segment 4 bases; nucleotides outside the gene matches: 7. CDR3 amino acids: CACTYGQGNQPQHF. The CDR3 bases are TGTGCCTGTACGTACGGACAGGGGAATCAGCCCCAGCATTTT.

The V and J genes are TRBV24-1 and TRBJ2-1; 7 bases fit TRBD2. J was trimmed by 7 bases and V by 3 bases; bases with no gene match: 5. CDR3 length: 14 amino acids. Looked up from germline, CDR1 is KGHDR and CDR2 is SFDVKD. The CDR3 sequence is CATSDGRAANEQFF. CDR3 nucleotide sequence: TGTGCCACCAGTGATGGGAGGGCGGCGAATGAGCAGTTCTTC.